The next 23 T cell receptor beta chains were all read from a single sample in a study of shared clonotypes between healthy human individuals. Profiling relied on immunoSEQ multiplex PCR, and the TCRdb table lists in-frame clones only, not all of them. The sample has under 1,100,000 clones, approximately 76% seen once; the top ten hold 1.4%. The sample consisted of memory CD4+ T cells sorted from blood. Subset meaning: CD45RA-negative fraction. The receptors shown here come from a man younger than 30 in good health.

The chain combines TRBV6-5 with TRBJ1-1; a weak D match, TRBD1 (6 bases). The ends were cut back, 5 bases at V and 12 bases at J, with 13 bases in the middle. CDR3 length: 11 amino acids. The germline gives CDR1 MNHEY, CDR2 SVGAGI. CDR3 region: CASSRQAKTFF. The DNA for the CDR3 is TGTGCCAGCAGTCGACAGGCGAAAACTTTCTTT.

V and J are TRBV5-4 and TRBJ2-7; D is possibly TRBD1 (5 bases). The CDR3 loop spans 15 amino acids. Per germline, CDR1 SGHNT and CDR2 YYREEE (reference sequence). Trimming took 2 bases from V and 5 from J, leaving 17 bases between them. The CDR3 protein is CASSLSGHSKDEQYF. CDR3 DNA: TGTGCCAGCAGCTTATCAGGACACTCTAAGGACGAGCAGTACTTC.

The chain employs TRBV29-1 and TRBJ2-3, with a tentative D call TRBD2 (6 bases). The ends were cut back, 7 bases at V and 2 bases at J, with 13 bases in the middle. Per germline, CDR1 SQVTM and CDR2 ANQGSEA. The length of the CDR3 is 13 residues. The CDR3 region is CSATGGNTDTQYF. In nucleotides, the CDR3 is TGCAGCGCGACTGGGGGGAACACAGATACGCAGTATTTT.

CDR3 sequence reads: CASGRGREVREQYF. CDR3 DNA: TGTGCCAGCGGAAGGGGGCGTGAGGTGAGAGAGCAGTACTTC. The chain has TRBV6-5 and TRBJ2-7; TRBD1 aligns across 7 bases. The CDR3 contains 14 residues. The germline gives CDR1 MNHEY, CDR2 SVGAGI. Trimming at V came to 8 bases and at J to 7 bases, leaving 14 bases not matched to a gene.

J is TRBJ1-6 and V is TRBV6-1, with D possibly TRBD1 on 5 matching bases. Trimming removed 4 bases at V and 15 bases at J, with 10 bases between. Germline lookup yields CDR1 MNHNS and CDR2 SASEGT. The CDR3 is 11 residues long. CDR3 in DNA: TGTGCCAGCAGTGGGCTTACAGGCCTCCACTTT. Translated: CASSGLTGLHF.

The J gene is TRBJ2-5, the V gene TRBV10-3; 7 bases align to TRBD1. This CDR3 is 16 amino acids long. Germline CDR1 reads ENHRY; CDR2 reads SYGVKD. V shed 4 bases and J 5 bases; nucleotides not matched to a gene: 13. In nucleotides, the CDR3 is TGTGCCATCAGTGCGTCTACTGACAGGGTAGCGGAGACCCAGTACTTC. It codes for CAISASTDRVAETQYF.

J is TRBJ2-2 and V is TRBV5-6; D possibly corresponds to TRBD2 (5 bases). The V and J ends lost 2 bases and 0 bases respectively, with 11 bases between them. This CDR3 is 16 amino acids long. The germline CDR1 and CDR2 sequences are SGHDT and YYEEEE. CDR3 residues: CASSFRSGANTGELFF. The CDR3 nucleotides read TGTGCCAGCAGCTTTAGGAGCGGCGCGAACACCGGGGAGCTGTTTTTT.

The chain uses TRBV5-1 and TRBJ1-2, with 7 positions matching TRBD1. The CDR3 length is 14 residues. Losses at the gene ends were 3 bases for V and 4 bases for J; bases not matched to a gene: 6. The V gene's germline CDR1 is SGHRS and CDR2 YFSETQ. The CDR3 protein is CASSSDRAGYGYTF. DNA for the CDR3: TGCGCCAGCAGCTCTGACAGGGCTGGCTATGGCTACACCTTC.

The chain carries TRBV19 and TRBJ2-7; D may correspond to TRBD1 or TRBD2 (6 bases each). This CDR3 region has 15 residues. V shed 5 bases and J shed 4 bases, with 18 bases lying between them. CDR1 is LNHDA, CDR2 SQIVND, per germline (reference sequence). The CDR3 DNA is TGTGCCAGTAGTCCCGGGGGCAGGGTGGTATACGAGCAGTACTTC. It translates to CASSPGGRVVYEQYF.

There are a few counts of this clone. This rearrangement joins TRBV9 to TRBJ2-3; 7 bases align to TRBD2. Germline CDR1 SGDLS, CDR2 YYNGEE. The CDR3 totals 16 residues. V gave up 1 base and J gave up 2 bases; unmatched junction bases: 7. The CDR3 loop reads CASSVRGDQFTDTQYF. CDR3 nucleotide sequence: TGTGCCAGCAGCGTACGGGGGGACCAATTCACAGATACGCAGTATTTT.

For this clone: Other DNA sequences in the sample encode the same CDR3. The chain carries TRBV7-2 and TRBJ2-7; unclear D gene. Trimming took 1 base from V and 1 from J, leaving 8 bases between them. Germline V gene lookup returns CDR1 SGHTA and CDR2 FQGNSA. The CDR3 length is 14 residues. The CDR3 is CASSLGVSSYEQYF. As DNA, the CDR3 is TGTGCCAGCAGCTTAGGAGTCTCTTCCTACGAGCAGTACTTC.

CDR3 protein: CASAGTDTQYF. The CDR3 DNA reads as TGCGCCAGCGCGGGGACAGATACGCAGTATTTT. The chain combines TRBV10-2 with TRBJ2-3; possibly TRBD2 for D (6 bases). The CDR3 totals 11 residues. The ends were cut back, 8 bases at V and 3 bases at J, with 6 bases in the middle. Germline V gene data show CDR1 as WSHSY and CDR2 as SAAADI.

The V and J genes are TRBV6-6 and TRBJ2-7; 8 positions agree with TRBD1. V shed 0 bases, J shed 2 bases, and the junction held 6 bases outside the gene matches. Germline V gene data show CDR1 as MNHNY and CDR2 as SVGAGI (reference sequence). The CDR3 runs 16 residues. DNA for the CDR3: TGTGCCAGCAGTTACTCGTCCGACAGGGGAGCCTACGAGCAGTACTTC. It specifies CASSYSSDRGAYEQYF.

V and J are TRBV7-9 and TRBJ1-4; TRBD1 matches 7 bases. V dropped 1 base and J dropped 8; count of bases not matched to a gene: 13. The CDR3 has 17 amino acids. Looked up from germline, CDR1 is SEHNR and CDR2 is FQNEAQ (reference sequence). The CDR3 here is CASSLDPDRAGREKLFF. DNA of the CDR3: TGTGCCAGCAGCTTAGACCCTGACAGGGCCGGGAGAGAAAAACTGTTTTTT.

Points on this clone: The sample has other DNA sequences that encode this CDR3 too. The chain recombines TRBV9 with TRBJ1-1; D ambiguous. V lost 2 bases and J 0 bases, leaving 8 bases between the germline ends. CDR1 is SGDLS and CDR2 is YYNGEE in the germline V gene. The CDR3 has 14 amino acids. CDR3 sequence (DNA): TGTGCCAGCAGCGTCGACCGCGTGAACACTGAAGCTTTCTTT. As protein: CASSVDRVNTEAFF.

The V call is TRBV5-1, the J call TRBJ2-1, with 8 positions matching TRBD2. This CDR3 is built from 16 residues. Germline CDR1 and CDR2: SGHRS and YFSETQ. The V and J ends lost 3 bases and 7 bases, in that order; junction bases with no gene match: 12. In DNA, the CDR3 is TGCGCCAGCAGCTCCCAGACTACCGGGACTAGGAATGAGCAGTTCTTC. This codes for CASSSQTTGTRNEQFF. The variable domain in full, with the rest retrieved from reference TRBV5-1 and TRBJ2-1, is KAGVTQTPRYLIKTRGQQVTLSCSPISGHRSVSWYQQTPGQGLQFLFEYFSETQRNKGNFPGRFSGRQFSNSRSEMNVSTLELGDSALYLCASSSQTTGTRNEQFFGPGTRLTVL.

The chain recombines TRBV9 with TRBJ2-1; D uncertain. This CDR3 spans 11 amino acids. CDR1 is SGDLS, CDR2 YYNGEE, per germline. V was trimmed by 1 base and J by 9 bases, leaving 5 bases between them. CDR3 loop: CASSVRGEQFF. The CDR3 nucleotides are TGTGCCAGCAGCGTACGTGGTGAGCAGTTCTTC.

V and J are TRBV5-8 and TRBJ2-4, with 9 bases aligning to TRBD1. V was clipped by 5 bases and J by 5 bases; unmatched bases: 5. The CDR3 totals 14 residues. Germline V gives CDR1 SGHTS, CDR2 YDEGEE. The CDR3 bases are TGTGCCAGCAGACCACAGGGGGCTGAAAACATTCAGTACTTC. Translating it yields CASRPQGAENIQYF.

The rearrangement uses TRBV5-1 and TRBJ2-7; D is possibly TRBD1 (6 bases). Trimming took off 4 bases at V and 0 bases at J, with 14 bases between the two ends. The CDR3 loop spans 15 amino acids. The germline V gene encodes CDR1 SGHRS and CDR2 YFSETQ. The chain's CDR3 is CASSPGLTGSYEQYF. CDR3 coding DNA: TGCGCCAGCAGCCCCGGCCTGACAGGCTCCTACGAGCAGTACTTC.

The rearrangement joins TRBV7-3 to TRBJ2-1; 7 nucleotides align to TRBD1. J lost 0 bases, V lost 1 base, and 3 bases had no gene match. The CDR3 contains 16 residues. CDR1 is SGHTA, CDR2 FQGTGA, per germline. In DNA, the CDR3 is TGTGCCAGCAGCTTAATGGACAGGAGCTCCTACAATGAGCAGTTCTTC. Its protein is CASSLMDRSSYNEQFF.

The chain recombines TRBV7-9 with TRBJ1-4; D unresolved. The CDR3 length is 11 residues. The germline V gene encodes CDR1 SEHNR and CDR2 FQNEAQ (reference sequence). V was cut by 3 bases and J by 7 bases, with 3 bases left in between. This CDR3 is CASSFSEKLFF. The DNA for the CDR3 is TGTGCCAGCAGCTTTTCTGAAAAACTGTTTTTT.

The CDR3 nucleotides are TGTGCCAACTCCCCTGACCAGGGGGAGACCCAGTACTTC. This gives the protein CANSPDQGETQYF. The chain has TRBV6-5 and TRBJ2-5, with D perhaps TRBD1 (6 bases). Germline V CDR1 and CDR2: MNHEY, SVGAGI. V gave up 10 bases and J gave up 5 bases, with 17 bases separating them. The CDR3 runs 13 residues.

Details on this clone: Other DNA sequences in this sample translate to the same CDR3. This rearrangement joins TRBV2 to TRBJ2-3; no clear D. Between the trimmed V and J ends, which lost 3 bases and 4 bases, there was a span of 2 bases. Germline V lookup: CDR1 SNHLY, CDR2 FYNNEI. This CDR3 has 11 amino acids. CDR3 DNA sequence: TGTGCCAGCAGTGAGGCAGATACGCAGTATTTT. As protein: CASSEADTQYF.